These 29 T cell receptor beta chains share one sample of origin, sequenced in a study of CD8 T cells in ankylosing spondylitis. TCRdb ran MiXCR on the 5' RACE reads and lists one entry per CDR3 protein. The repertoire holds about 200,000 distinct CDR3 sequences, 9.5% to 15% seen once, with approximately 17% in the top ten. Sequencing was done on a sample of blood, either unsorted or a sorted T cell fraction (not recorded which). These TCRs come from a male donor with ankylosing spondylitis or in good health (not recorded which).

This clonotype was seen a handful of times. The J gene is TRBJ1-2, the V gene TRBV7-9, with 7 bases aligning to TRBD1. The ends lost 8 bases at V and 4 bases at J; junction bases unmatched: 7. The germline CDR1 and CDR2 sequences are SEHNR and FQNEAQ (reference sequence). The CDR3 length is 13 residues. The CDR3 region is CASGDRNLYGYTF. The CDR3 DNA reads TGTGCCAGCGGGGACAGAAACCTCTATGGCTACACCTTC. Variable domain in full (rest from reference TRBV7-9 and TRBJ1-2): DTGVSQNPRHKITKRGQNVTFRCDPISEHNRLYWYRQTLGQGPEFLTYFQNEAQLEKSRLLSDRFSAERPKGSFSTLEIQRTEQGDSAMYLCASGDRNLYGYTFGSGTRLTVV.

The V call is TRBV5-1, the J call TRBJ2-1; D gene ambiguous. The CDR3 length is 11 residues. Trimming left V 9 bases short and J 2 bases short, with 6 bases between. Germline CDR1 is SGHRS and CDR2 is YFSETQ. The CDR3 loop is CATPPYNEQFF. CDR3 in DNA: TGCGCCACCCCCCCCTACAATGAGCAGTTCTTC.

The V and J genes are TRBV19 and TRBJ2-7, with D possibly TRBD2 on 5 matching bases. This CDR3 region has 13 residues. Trimming cost V 3 bases and J 4 bases, with 10 bases left between them. Germline lookup yields CDR1 LNHDA and CDR2 SQIVND (reference sequence). CDR3 sequence reads: CASSIPGEYEQYF. The CDR3 DNA sequence: TGTGCCAGTAGTATTCCCGGGGAGTACGAGCAGTACTTC.

This clonotype was detected ten times or more. This chain connects TRBV10-3 to TRBJ1-1; 10 bases map to TRBD1. There are 17 residues in the CDR3. Germline V gene lookup returns CDR1 ENHRY and CDR2 SYGVKD. V lost 3 bases and J lost 1; bases outside the gene matches: 8. The CDR3 DNA sequence: TGTGCCATCAGTGATGGGACAGGGGCACCTCCGAACACTGAAGCTTTCTTT. This translates into CAISDGTGAPPNTEAFF.

The chain recombines TRBV7-9 with TRBJ2-1, with TRBD2 as a possible D gene (5 bases). The CDR3 runs to 13 residues. Between the trimmed V and J ends, which lost 3 bases and 9 bases, there was a span of 12 bases. The V gene's germline CDR1 is SEHNR and CDR2 FQNEAQ (reference sequence). CDR3 region: CASSLDLRGEQFF. In DNA form, the CDR3 reads TGTGCCAGCAGCTTGGACCTCCGGGGTGAGCAGTTCTTC.

This clonotype was observed a handful of times. The chain carries TRBV18 and TRBJ2-5; 7 positions agree with TRBD1. CDR3 length: 18 amino acids. Germline-derived CDR1 and CDR2 are KGHSH and LQKENI. V lost 0 bases and J lost 3; bases outside the gene matches: 13. CDR3 sequence (DNA): TGTGCCAGCTCACCACCGCCTCATACCGGGACAGAAAAAGAGACCCAGTACTTC. It translates to CASSPPPHTGTEKETQYF.

Only a few counts were recorded for this clonotype. The chain recombines TRBV9 with TRBJ2-7; D is unclear. Germline V gene lookup returns CDR1 SGDLS and CDR2 YYNGEE. The CDR3 runs 15 residues. Trimming left V 0 bases short and J 5 bases short, with 15 bases between. The CDR3 reads CASSVDTTPSHEQYF. The CDR3 DNA reads TGTGCCAGCAGCGTAGATACAACGCCAAGCCACGAGCAGTACTTC.

In its sample, this clonotype was seen many times. The rearrangement uses TRBV4-1 and TRBJ2-2; no clear D gene. V gave up 2 bases and J gave up 2 bases, with 9 bases separating them. CDR1 and CDR2 from the germline V gene are MGHRA and YSYEKL. This CDR3 contains 15 residues. The CDR3 nucleotides read TGCGCCAGCAGCCAACAAGTATTAAACACCGGGGAGCTGTTTTTT. Amino acids: CASSQQVLNTGELFF.

The chain has TRBV18 and TRBJ2-5; D uncertain. The V and J ends lost 2 bases and 5 bases respectively, with 12 bases between them. The CDR3 consists of 14 residues. CDR1 is KGHSH and CDR2 is LQKENI in the germline V gene. The CDR3: CASSPNQIKETQYF. DNA for the CDR3: TGTGCCAGCTCACCAAACCAAATAAAGGAGACCCAGTACTTC. Supplemented by reference TRBV18 and TRBJ2-5, the full variable domain reads NAGVMQNPRHLVRRRGQEARLRCSPMKGHSHVYWYRQLPEEGLKFMVYLQKENIIDESGMPKERFSAEFPKEGPSILRIQQVVRGDSAAYFCASSPNQIKETQYFGPGTRLLVL.

This clonotype was observed a few times. The chain has TRBV7-2 and TRBJ1-3; D is unclear. The V gene lost 1 base and the J gene lost 0 bases, with 7 bases spanning the gap. The CDR3 length is 15 residues. The germline V gene has CDR1 SGHTA and CDR2 FQGNSA. CDR3 loop: CASSLDVSSGNTIYF. For the CDR3, the DNA is TGTGCCAGCAGCTTAGATGTGAGCTCTGGAAACACCATATATTTT. Looking up the rest from reference TRBV7-2 and TRBJ1-3 gives the full variable domain: GAGVSQSPSNKVTEKGKDVELRCDPISGHTALYWYRQSLGQGLEFLIYFQGNSAPDKSGLPSDRFSAERTGGSVSTLTIQRTQQEDSAVYLCASSLDVSSGNTIYFGEGSWLTVV.

The J gene is TRBJ2-2, the V gene TRBV5-1, with 7 bases aligning to TRBD2. CDR3 length: 14 residues. Looked up from germline, CDR1 is SGHRS and CDR2 is YFSETQ. V lost 4 bases to trimming and J lost 4 bases; unmatched junction nucleotides: 4. CDR3 DNA sequence: TGCGCCAGCAGCGGGGGGGAGAGCACCGGGGAGCTGTTTTTT. Its translation is CASSGGESTGELFF.

The CDR3 DNA follows: TGTGCCAGCAGCCAAGATCGAGGGGGGGAGACCCAGTACTTC. Protein sequence: CASSQDRGGETQYF. The chain combines TRBV3-1 with TRBJ2-5; possibly TRBD1 or TRBD2 for D (6 bases each). Trimming removed 0 bases from V and 5 bases from J, with 10 bases in between. The CDR3 consists of 14 residues. Germline CDR1 reads LGHDT; CDR2 reads YNNKEL (reference sequence).

The V call is TRBV3-1, the J call TRBJ2-2; 10 bases align to TRBD2. The V gene's germline CDR1 is LGHDT and CDR2 YNNKEL (reference sequence). With 4 bases clipped from V and 3 bases from J, the junction kept 2 bases outside the gene matches. CDR3 length: 15 residues. Here the CDR3 reads CASSPGTSDTGELFF. As DNA, the CDR3 is TGTGCCAGCAGCCCCGGGACTAGCGACACCGGGGAGCTGTTTTTT.

Comment on this clonotype: The conserved final phenylalanine or tryptophan is absent from the CDR3, which likely points to a read error. This chain links TRBV2 with TRBJ2-7; D possibly corresponds to TRBD2 (5 bases). The CDR3 is 13 residues long. Trimming shortened V by 6 bases and J by 4 bases, and 13 bases separated the two germline ends. CDR1 and CDR2 from the germline V gene are SNHLY and FYNNEI. The CDR3 here is CASSGPLGYEQYS. The CDR3, as DNA: TGTGCCAGCAGCGGGCCACTAGGGTACGAGCAGTACTCC.

CDR3 bases: TGCGCCAGCAGCTTTAACGGGGGGGCCGCGAGTGAGCAGTTCTTC. Translation gives CASSFNGGAASEQFF. V usage is TRBV5-1 and J usage is TRBJ2-1; TRBD2 aligns across 8 bases. The CDR3 runs 15 residues. Germline V gene data show CDR1 as SGHRS and CDR2 as YFSETQ. V was pared by 2 bases and J by 9 bases, with 10 bases of the junction left unmatched.

This clonotype was counted between two and nine times. V is TRBV7-9 and J is TRBJ2-3, with unresolved D. V was clipped by 0 bases and J by 5 bases, with 9 bases between them. The CDR3 spans 14 residues. Germline values: CDR1 SEHNR, CDR2 FQNEAQ (reference sequence). The CDR3 sequence: CASSLARLVDTQYF. CDR3 coding DNA: TGTGCCAGCAGCTTAGCGAGACTCGTAGATACGCAGTATTTT.

The sample holds many counts of this clonotype. The genes are TRBV4-1 and TRBJ2-3, with 7 bases identical to TRBD2. Trimming cost V 1 base and J 2 bases; bases outside gene matches: 9. The CDR3 is 17 residues long. Germline CDR1 reads MGHRA; CDR2 reads YSYEKL. CDR3 in DNA: TGCGCCAGCAGCCAAGCCCCTCCGCGGGAGAACACAGATACGCAGTATTTT. It translates to CASSQAPPRENTDTQYF.

This clonotype was seen a few times. V usage is TRBV9 and J usage is TRBJ1-6; D is undetermined. V lost 0 bases and J 7 bases, leaving 5 bases between the germline ends. The CDR3 totals 13 residues. Germline V gene lookup returns CDR1 SGDLS and CDR2 YYNGEE. CDR3 nucleotides: TGTGCCAGCAGCGTAGGCGGGAATTCACCCCTCCACTTT. Amino acids: CASSVGGNSPLHF.

This sequence joins TRBV4-1 and TRBJ2-7; D could derive from TRBD1 or TRBD2 (6 bases each). Per germline, CDR1 MGHRA and CDR2 YSYEKL. V was pared by 1 base and J by 1 base, with 17 bases between. The CDR3 has 17 amino acids. The CDR3 is CASSQGTPGEVSYEQYF. The DNA for the CDR3 is TGCGCCAGCAGCCAAGGGACCCCAGGGGAGGTTTCCTACGAGCAGTACTTC.

As concerns this clonotype: The junction and the germline gene differ at one end; a read error may be behind it. The chain links TRBV15 to TRBJ2-2, with D perhaps given as TRBD1 or TRBD2 (5 bases each). CDR1 is LNHNV and CDR2 is YYDKDF in the germline V gene (reference sequence). The CDR3 runs to 14 residues. CDR3 sequence: CGTRRDPNTGELFF. CDR3 DNA: TGTGGCACCAGACGGGACCCGAACACCGGGGAGCTGTTTTTT.

This clonotype was detected ten times or more. V and J are TRBV11-2 and TRBJ2-7; a possible D gene is TRBD2 (6 bases). CDR1 is SGHAT, CDR2 FQNNGV, per germline. V lost 3 bases to trimming and J lost 1 base, with 25 bases between them. The CDR3 consists of 19 residues. For the CDR3, the DNA is TGTGCCAGCAGCTTGGGGTCGTGGGGGAGCGGGCCCCTTTCCTACGAGCAGTACTTC. Amino acid sequence: CASSLGSWGSGPLSYEQYF. The whole variable domain, remainder taken from reference TRBV11-2 and TRBJ2-7, is EAGVAQSPRYKIIEKRQSVAFWCNPISGHATLYWYQQILGQGPKLLIQFQNNGVVDDSQLPKDRFSAERLKGVDSTLKIQPAKLEDSAVYLCASSLGSWGSGPLSYEQYFGPGTRLTVT.

This clonotype was found many times. The chain links TRBV4-1 to TRBJ2-2, with D possibly matching TRBD2 (5 bases). The germline V gene encodes CDR1 MGHRA and CDR2 YSYEKL. The CDR3 totals 15 residues. The V gene lost 0 bases and the J gene lost 5 bases, with 10 bases spanning the gap. The CDR3 protein is CASSQDREGTGELFF. CDR3 in DNA: TGCGCCAGCAGCCAAGACCGGGAAGGGACCGGGGAGCTGTTTTTT.

The chain uses TRBV12-3 or TRBV12-4 and TRBJ2-4, with 7 nucleotides matching TRBD2. CDR3 length: 19 amino acids. J was trimmed by 1 base and V by 5 bases; bases with no gene match: 17. The CDR3: CASSPRVWGGTMAKNIQYF. CDR3 coding DNA: TGTGCCAGCAGTCCTCGGGTTTGGGGGGGGACTATGGCCAAAAACATTCAGTACTTC.

This chain links TRBV2 with TRBJ2-3; TRBD2 matches at 9 bases. CDR1 is SNHLY and CDR2 is FYNNEI in the germline V gene. The CDR3 totals 17 residues. V shed 3 bases, J shed 5 bases, and the junction held 12 bases outside the gene matches. CDR3 protein: CASSEWVAGGPGDTQYF. The CDR3 DNA is TGTGCCAGCAGTGAGTGGGTCGCGGGAGGGCCGGGAGATACGCAGTATTTT. The variable domain in full, with the rest retrieved from reference TRBV2 and TRBJ2-3, is EPEVTQTPSHQVTQMGQEVILRCVPISNHLYFYWYRQILGQKVEFLVSFYNNEISEKSEIFDDQFSVERPDGSNFTLKIRSTKLEDSAMYFCASSEWVAGGPGDTQYFGPGTRLTVL.

The rearrangement joins TRBV27 to TRBJ2-2, with 10 bases fitting TRBD1. V gave up 1 base and J gave up 6 bases; unmatched junction bases: 11. The CDR3 is made up of 18 amino acids. Germline loops: CDR1 MNHEY, CDR2 SMNVEV (reference sequence). CDR3 DNA sequence: TGTGCCAGCAGTTTATTGACAGGGGGCCCCTTAATTGCCGGGGAGCTGTTTTTT. Its translation: CASSLLTGGPLIAGELFF.

This sequence joins TRBV25-1 and TRBJ1-1, with D perhaps TRBD1 (5 bases). Trimming removed 1 base from V and 5 bases from J, with 8 bases in between. The germline CDR1 and CDR2 sequences are MGHDK and SYGVNS. CDR3 size: 13 residues. This CDR3 is CASSEWEGTEAFF. The CDR3 DNA follows: TGTGCCAGCAGTGAATGGGAGGGGACTGAAGCTTTCTTT.

The chain has TRBV5-1 and TRBJ2-2; D ambiguous. The CDR3 is 15 amino acids. Trimming cost V 4 bases and J 2 bases, with 12 bases left between them. The V gene's germline CDR1 is SGHRS and CDR2 YFSETQ. In DNA, the CDR3 is TGCGCCAGCAGCCATGGGTCCTACAACACCGGGGAGCTGTTTTTT. This codes for CASSHGSYNTGELFF.

The V and J genes are TRBV7-6 and TRBJ1-6; D possibly corresponds to TRBD1 (5 bases). Germline CDR1 and CDR2: SGHVS and FNYEAQ. V lost 7 bases to trimming and J lost 7 bases, with 17 bases between them. The CDR3 length is 15 residues. The CDR3 bases are TGTGCCAGCACCCTTACCTCGGGACCGAATTCACCCCTCCACTTT. It specifies CASTLTSGPNSPLHF.

V and J are TRBV7-8 and TRBJ2-1; D is unresolved. The CDR3 contains 13 residues. In germline, CDR1 is SGHVS, CDR2 FQNEAQ. Trimming removed 5 bases at V and 6 bases at J, with 11 bases between. The CDR3 loop reads CASSPRPGNEQFF. The CDR3 DNA follows: TGTGCCAGCAGCCCTCGCCCAGGCAATGAGCAGTTCTTC.